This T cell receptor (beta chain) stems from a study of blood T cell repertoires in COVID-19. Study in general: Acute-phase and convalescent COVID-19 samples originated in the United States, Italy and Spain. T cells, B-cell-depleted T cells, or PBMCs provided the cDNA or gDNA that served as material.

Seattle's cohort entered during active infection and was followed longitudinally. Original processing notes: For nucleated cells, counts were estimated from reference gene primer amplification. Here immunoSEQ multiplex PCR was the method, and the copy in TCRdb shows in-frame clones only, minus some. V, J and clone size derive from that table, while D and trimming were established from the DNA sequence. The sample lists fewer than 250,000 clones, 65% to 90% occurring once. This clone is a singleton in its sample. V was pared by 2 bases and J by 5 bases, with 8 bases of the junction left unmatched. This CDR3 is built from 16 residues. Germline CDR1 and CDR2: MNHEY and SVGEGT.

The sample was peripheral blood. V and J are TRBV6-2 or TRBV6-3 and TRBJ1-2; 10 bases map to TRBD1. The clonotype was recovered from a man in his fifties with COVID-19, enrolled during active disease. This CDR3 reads CASSYPGTGVLYGYTF. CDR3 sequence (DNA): TGTGCCAGCAGTTACCCGGGGACAGGGGTGTTATATGGCTACACCTTC.